The 20 T cell receptor beta chains listed next were all sequenced from one sample in a study of Graves' ophthalmopathy and Graves' hyperthyroidism. Amplification of TCR beta CDR3 regions used RNA transcripts. The workflow started with a first-round RT-PCR run with HTBI primers and then moved on to a second-round multiplex PCR. From the multiplex PCR reads, TCRdb called clonotypes with MiXCR, one entry per CDR3 protein. Of some 350,000 distinct CDR3 sequences listed, about 18% are singletons. Sequencing was done on a sample of peripheral blood. The receptor set was obtained from an adult woman with stable Graves' hyperthyroidism.

This clonotype was counted ten times or more. The chain joins TRBV5-6 to TRBJ1-2, with D uncertain. This CDR3 spans 13 amino acids. Germline assignment: CDR1 SGHDT and CDR2 YYEEEE. Trimming took off 2 bases at V and 5 bases at J, with 10 bases between the two ends. CDR3 sequence reads: CASSLPESYGYTF. The DNA for the CDR3 is TGTGCCAGCAGCTTACCAGAAAGTTATGGCTACACCTTC. Based on the CDR3 plus reference TRBV5-6 and TRBJ1-2, the full variable domain is DAGVTQSPTHLIKTRGQQVTLRCSPKSGHDTVSWYQQALGQGPQFIFQYYEEEERQRGNFPDRFSGHQFPNYSSELNVNALLLGDSALYLCASSLPESYGYTFGSGTRLTVV.

This clonotype was observed at least ten times. The CDR3 protein is CASSLDGGMRSPLHF. The DNA of the CDR3 is TGTGCCAGCAGCTTAGATGGGGGAATGAGGTCACCCCTCCACTTT. The J gene is TRBJ1-6, the V gene TRBV7-9; D perhaps matches TRBD1 (5 bases). The CDR3 contains 15 residues. Germline CDR1 is SEHNR and CDR2 is FQNEAQ (reference sequence). Trimming took off 1 base at V and 10 bases at J, with 14 bases between the two ends.

This clonotype occurred many times. The chain has TRBV20-1 and TRBJ2-7; a weak D match, TRBD2 (6 bases). The V and J ends lost 0 bases and 4 bases respectively, with 16 bases between them. This CDR3 comprises 15 residues. Germline values: CDR1 DFQATT, CDR2 SNEGSKA (reference sequence). This CDR3 reads CSARDLMGLSYEQYF. In DNA form, the CDR3 reads TGCAGTGCTAGAGATTTAATGGGACTGAGTTACGAGCAGTACTTC.

This clonotype was seen many times. The CDR3 bases are TGTGCCAGCAGATCCTGGGGTGTTGGTGCGTACCAAGAGACCCAGTACTTC. Translated: CASRSWGVGAYQETQYF. The chain employs TRBV7-9 and TRBJ2-5; no definite D call. Trimming stripped 6 bases from V and 0 bases from J, with 20 bases between. This CDR3 region has 17 residues. Per the germline V gene, CDR1 is SEHNR and CDR2 is FQNEAQ (reference sequence).

This clonotype has more than one count but fewer than ten. The genes are TRBV29-1 and TRBJ2-7, with D unclear. The germline V gene has CDR1 SQVTM and CDR2 ANQGSEA. This CDR3 has 11 amino acids. The V end was cut by 5 bases, the J end by 7 bases, with 12 bases between. CDR3 nucleotides: TGCAGCGTTCTGACCCTCGGGGAGCAGTACTTC. Amino acid sequence: CSVLTLGEQYF.

At least ten counts were recorded for this clonotype. This chain uses TRBV20-1 with TRBJ1-2, with D possibly TRBD1 on 6 matching bases. Germline CDR1 and CDR2: DFQATT and SNEGSKA (reference sequence). Deletions cut 6 bases from V and 2 bases from J, with 10 bases between. This CDR3 has 12 residues. The CDR3 nucleotides are TGCAGTGCCCCGGGACACAACTATGGCTACACCTTC. The encoded protein is CSAPGHNYGYTF.

This clonotype has at least ten counts. The genes are TRBV9 and TRBJ2-7, with D possibly called TRBD1 or TRBD2 (5 bases each). Trimming stripped 1 base from V and 2 bases from J, with 13 bases between. In germline, CDR1 is SGDLS, CDR2 YYNGEE. The CDR3 has 15 amino acids. The CDR3 loop reads CASSVRGTTTYEQYF. CDR3 DNA: TGTGCCAGCAGCGTACGAGGGACCACGACCTACGAGCAGTACTTC.

In this sample, this clonotype turned up many times. In nucleotides, the CDR3 is TGTGCCAGCAGCCAAGACATTCAAGGGGCTCCTAACTATGGCTACACCTTC. Its protein product is CASSQDIQGAPNYGYTF. The chain is built from TRBV3-1 and TRBJ1-2, with D tentatively TRBD1 (5 bases). The CDR3 totals 17 residues. The V end lost 0 bases, the J end lost 0 bases, and 14 bases lay between the germline ends. CDR1 is LGHDT, CDR2 YNNKEL, per germline (reference sequence).

This clonotype was picked up many times. This chain links TRBV19 with TRBJ2-2; weak D call: TRBD1 (5 bases). Germline V lookup: CDR1 LNHDA, CDR2 SQIVND (reference sequence). Trimming left V 10 bases short and J 3 bases short, with 9 bases between. The CDR3 has 12 amino acids. CDR3 in amino acids: CATLGDTGELFF. CDR3 coding DNA: TGTGCCACCCTAGGGGACACCGGGGAGCTGTTTTTT.

In its sample, this clonotype was seen many times. V gene TRBV7-2 combines with J gene TRBJ1-3; a possible D gene is TRBD1 (5 bases). Deletions cut 8 bases from V and 7 bases from J, with 12 bases between. The CDR3 length is 12 residues. The germline V gene has CDR1 SGHTA and CDR2 FQGNSA. As DNA, the CDR3 is TGTGCCAGCGTGCAGGGATCCAACACCATATATTTT. Protein sequence: CASVQGSNTIYF.

The rearrangement uses TRBV18 and TRBJ1-6; D unresolved. V was shortened by 2 bases and J by 10 bases, with 3 bases between the two germline ends. From germline, CDR1 is KGHSH and CDR2 LQKENI. The CDR3 runs 11 residues. The CDR3 region is CASSPGSPLHF. The CDR3 DNA follows: TGTGCCAGCTCACCAGGATCACCCCTCCACTTT.

In its sample, this clonotype was seen a few times. The junction differs from germline at one of its ends, possibly a read error. V and J are TRBV5-4 and TRBJ2-4, with D possibly being TRBD2 (6 bases). CDR1 SGHNT and CDR2 YYREEE come from the germline V gene (reference sequence). This CDR3 spans 15 amino acids. CDR3 DNA: TGTGCCAGCAGCTTGTGGGGGGAAGGGAAGGACATTAAGTACTTC. This sequence encodes CASSLWGEGKDIKYF.

The chain joins TRBV27 to TRBJ1-2; 7 bases match TRBD1. Per the germline V gene, CDR1 is MNHEY and CDR2 is SMNVEV (reference sequence). V trimming: 5 bases; J trimming: 6 bases; junction bases outside the gene matches: 9. This CDR3 spans 14 amino acids. CDR3 loop: CASSPLGQVNGYTF. The CDR3 DNA reads TGTGCCAGCAGTCCCCTTGGACAGGTTAATGGCTACACCTTC.

This clonotype has a count of ten or more. The chain has TRBV9 and TRBJ2-2; no firm D call. The ends were cut back, 4 bases at V and 1 base at J, with 11 bases in the middle. Germline CDR1 SGDLS, CDR2 YYNGEE. The CDR3 has 15 residues. This CDR3 is CASSPWTGNTGELFF. In DNA, the CDR3 is TGTGCCAGCAGCCCCTGGACGGGGAACACCGGGGAGCTGTTTTTT.

The table lists this clonotype with many counts. The rearrangement joins TRBV27 to TRBJ2-5; D tentatively fits TRBD1 or TRBD2 (5 bases each). The V gene lost 4 bases and the J gene lost 2 bases, with 14 bases spanning the gap. The germline V gene has CDR1 MNHEY and CDR2 SMNVEV (reference sequence). The CDR3 spans 15 residues. DNA for the CDR3: TGTGCCAGCAGTTATCGCCGGGGCGGGCAAGAGACCCAGTACTTC. Protein sequence: CASSYRRGGQETQYF.

This rearrangement joins TRBV20-1 to TRBJ2-4, with TRBD2 matching over 7 bases. The CDR3 has 13 residues. V was pared by 3 bases and J by 8 bases, with 7 bases of the junction left unmatched. The germline V gene has CDR1 DFQATT and CDR2 SNEGSKA (reference sequence). The CDR3 spells CSARWEGQDIQYF. In DNA form, the CDR3 reads TGCAGTGCTAGGTGGGAGGGCCAAGACATTCAGTACTTC.

This clonotype came up many times. The chain links TRBV24-1 to TRBJ2-2; D perhaps matches TRBD2 (5 bases). Germline CDR1 is KGHDR and CDR2 is SFDVKD. Trimming took off 8 bases at V and 2 bases at J, with 8 bases between the two ends. The CDR3 consists of 13 residues. CDR3 nucleotide sequence: TGTGCCACCAAGGACTGTAACACCGGGGAGCTGTTTTTT. Translated, it gives CATKDCNTGELFF.

This clonotype was counted ten times or more. The CDR3 protein is CASSLANRGLETQYF. As DNA, the CDR3 is TGTGCCAGCAGCTTAGCTAACAGGGGTTTAGAGACCCAGTACTTC. The chain is built from TRBV7-6 and TRBJ2-5; 7 nucleotides match TRBD1. V shed 0 bases, J shed 4 bases, and the junction held 5 bases outside the gene matches. CDR1 is SGHVS and CDR2 is FNYEAQ in the germline V gene. The CDR3 consists of 15 residues.

This clonotype has a count of ten or more. The junction departs from the called germline gene at one end, perhaps through a read error. V is TRBV27 and J is TRBJ2-7; tentatively, D is TRBD1 (6 bases). CDR1 is MNHEY and CDR2 is SMNVEV in the germline V gene (reference sequence). The CDR3 extends over 12 amino acids. The CDR3 reads CASRSTGTRENF. The CDR3 nucleotides are TGTGCCAGCAGGTCCACCGGGACACGAGAGAACTTC.

This clonotype was detected ten times or more. The genes are TRBV28 and TRBJ2-7; D is perhaps TRBD1 (6 bases). Trimming took off 4 bases at V and 3 bases at J, with 10 bases between the two ends. Germline CDR1 MDHEN, CDR2 SYDVKM. The CDR3 is 13 amino acids. For the CDR3, the DNA is TGTGCCAGCAGTTCGGACAGAAGCTACGAGCAGTACTTC. This encodes CASSSDRSYEQYF.